This T cell receptor (beta chain) was captured in a study of control samples from healthy donors and cancer patients. The table came from immunoSEQ multiplex PCR; TCRdb's copy has only in-frame clones and leaves some out. The table shows around 120,000 clones, with nearly 95% occurring only once. The CDR3 length is 13 residues. The V gene end was trimmed by 6 bases and the J gene end by 2 bases; junction bases not matched to a gene: 3. Per germline, CDR1 MNHNY and CDR2 SVGAGI (reference sequence). Material: blood. V is TRBV6-6 and J is TRBJ2-5, with TRBD1 identical over 7 bases. This receptor was obtained from a man under 40 in good health. The CDR3 protein is CASRTGKQETQYF. The CDR3 region has the DNA TGTGCCAGCAGGACAGGGAAACAAGAGACCCAGTACTTC.